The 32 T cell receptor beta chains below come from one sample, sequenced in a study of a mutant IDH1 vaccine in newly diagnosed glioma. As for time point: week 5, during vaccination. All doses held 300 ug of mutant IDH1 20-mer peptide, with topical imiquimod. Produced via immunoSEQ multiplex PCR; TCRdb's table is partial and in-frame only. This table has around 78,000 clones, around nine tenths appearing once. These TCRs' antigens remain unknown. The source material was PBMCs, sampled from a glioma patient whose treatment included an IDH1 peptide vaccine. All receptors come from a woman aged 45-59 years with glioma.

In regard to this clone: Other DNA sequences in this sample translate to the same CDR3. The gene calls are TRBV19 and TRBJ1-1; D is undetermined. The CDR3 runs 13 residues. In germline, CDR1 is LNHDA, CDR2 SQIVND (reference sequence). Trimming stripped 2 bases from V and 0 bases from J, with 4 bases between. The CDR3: CASSIQVNTEAFF. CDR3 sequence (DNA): TGTGCCAGTAGTATACAGGTGAACACTGAAGCTTTCTTT.

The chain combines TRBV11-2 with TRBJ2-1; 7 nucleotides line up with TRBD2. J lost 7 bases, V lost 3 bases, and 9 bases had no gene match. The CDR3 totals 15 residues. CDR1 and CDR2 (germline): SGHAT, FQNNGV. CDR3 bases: TGTGCCAGCAGCTTGGGGGAGGGACGATGGAATGAGCAGTTCTTC. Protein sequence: CASSLGEGRWNEQFF. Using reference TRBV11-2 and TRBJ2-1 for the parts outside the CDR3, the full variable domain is EAGVAQSPRYKIIEKRQSVAFWCNPISGHATLYWYQQILGQGPKLLIQFQNNGVVDDSQLPKDRFSAERLKGVDSTLKIQPAKLEDSAVYLCASSLGEGRWNEQFFGPGTRLTVL.

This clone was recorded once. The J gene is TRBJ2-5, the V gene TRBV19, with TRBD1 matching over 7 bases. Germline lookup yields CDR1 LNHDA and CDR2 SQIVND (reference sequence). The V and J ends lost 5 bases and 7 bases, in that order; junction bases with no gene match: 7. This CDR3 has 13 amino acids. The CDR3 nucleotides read TGTGCCAGTAGTTGGTCCGAGGGGGCGACCCAGTACTTC. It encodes CASSWSEGATQYF.

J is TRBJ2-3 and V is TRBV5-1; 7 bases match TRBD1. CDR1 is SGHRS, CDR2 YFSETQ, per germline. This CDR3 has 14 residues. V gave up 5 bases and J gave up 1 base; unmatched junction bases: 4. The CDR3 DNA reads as TGCGCCAGCAGACGACAGGGACGCACAGATACGCAGTATTTT. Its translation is CASRRQGRTDTQYF.

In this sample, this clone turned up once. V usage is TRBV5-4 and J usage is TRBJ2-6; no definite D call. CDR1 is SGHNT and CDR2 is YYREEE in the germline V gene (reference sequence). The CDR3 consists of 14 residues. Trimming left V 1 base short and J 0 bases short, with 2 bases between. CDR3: CASSLFSGANVLTF. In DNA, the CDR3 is TGTGCCAGCAGCTTGTTCTCTGGGGCCAACGTCCTGACTTTC.

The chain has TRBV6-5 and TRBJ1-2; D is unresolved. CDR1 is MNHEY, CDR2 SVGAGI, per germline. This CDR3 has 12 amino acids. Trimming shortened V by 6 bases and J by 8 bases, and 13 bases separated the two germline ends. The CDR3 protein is CASRTRFEGYTF. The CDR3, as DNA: TGTGCCAGCAGAACACGATTCGAGGGCTACACCTTC.

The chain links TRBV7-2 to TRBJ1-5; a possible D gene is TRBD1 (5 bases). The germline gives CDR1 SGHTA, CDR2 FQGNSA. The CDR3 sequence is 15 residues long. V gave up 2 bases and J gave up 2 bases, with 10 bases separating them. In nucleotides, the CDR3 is TGTGCCAGCAGCTTAAACAGGCCGGGCAATCAGCCCCAGCATTTT. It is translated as CASSLNRPGNQPQHF.

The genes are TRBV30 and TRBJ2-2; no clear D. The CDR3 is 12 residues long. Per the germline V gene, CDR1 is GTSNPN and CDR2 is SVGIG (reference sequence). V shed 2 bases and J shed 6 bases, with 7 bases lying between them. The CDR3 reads CAWSIEPGELFF. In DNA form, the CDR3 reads TGTGCCTGGAGTATAGAACCCGGGGAGCTGTTTTTT.

This CDR3 is CASSPGQEGGTYEQYF. In nucleotides, the CDR3 is TGTGCCAGCAGCCCGGGACAAGAGGGTGGTACCTACGAGCAGTACTTC. V is TRBV13 and J is TRBJ2-7; perhaps TRBD1 as D (6 bases). V lost 5 bases and J 2 bases, leaving 19 bases between the germline ends. The CDR3 consists of 16 residues. CDR1 and CDR2 from the germline V gene are PRHDT and FYEKMQ (reference sequence).

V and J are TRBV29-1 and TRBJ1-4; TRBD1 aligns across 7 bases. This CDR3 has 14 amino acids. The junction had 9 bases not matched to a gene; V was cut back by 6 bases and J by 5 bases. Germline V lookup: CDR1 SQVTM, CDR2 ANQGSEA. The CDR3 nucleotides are TGCAGCGTGGGATTCAGGGGGTCGAATGAAAAACTGTTTTTT. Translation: CSVGFRGSNEKLFF.

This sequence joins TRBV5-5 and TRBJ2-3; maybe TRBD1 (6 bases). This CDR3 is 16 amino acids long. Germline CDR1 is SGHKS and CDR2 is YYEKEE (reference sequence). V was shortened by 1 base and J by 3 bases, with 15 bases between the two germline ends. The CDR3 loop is CASSLTGSWSTDTQYF. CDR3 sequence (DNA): TGTGCCAGCAGCTTGACAGGGTCGTGGAGTACAGATACGCAGTATTTT.

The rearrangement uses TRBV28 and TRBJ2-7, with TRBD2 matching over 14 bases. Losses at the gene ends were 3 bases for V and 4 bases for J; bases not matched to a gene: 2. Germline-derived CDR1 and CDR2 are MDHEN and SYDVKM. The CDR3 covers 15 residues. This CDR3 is CASSLGLAGAYEQYF. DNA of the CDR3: TGTGCCAGCAGTTTGGGACTAGCGGGAGCGTACGAGCAGTACTTC.

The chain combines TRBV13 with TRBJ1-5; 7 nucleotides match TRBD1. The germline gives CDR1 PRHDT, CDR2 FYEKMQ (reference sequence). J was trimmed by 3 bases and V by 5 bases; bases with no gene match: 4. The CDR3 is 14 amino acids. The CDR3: CASSHGTVNQPQHF. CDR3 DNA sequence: TGTGCCAGCAGCCACGGGACAGTCAATCAGCCCCAGCATTTT. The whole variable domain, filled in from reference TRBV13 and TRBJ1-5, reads AAGVIQSPRHLIKEKRETATLKCYPIPRHDTVYWYQQGPGQDPQFLISFYEKMQSDKGSIPDRFSAQQFSDYHSELNMSSLELGDSALYFCASSHGTVNQPQHFGDGTRLSIL.

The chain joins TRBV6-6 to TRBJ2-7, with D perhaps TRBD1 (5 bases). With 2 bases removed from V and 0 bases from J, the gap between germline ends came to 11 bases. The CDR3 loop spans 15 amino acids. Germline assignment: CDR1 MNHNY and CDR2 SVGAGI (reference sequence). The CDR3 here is CASSYGQGLSYEQYF. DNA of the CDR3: TGTGCCAGCAGTTACGGGCAGGGTCTCTCCTACGAGCAGTACTTC.

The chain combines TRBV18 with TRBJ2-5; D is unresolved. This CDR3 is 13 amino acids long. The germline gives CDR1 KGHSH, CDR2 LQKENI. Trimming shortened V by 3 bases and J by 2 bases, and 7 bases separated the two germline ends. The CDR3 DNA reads TGTGCCAGCTCACCGGGATCACAAGAGACCCAGTACTTC. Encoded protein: CASSPGSQETQYF.

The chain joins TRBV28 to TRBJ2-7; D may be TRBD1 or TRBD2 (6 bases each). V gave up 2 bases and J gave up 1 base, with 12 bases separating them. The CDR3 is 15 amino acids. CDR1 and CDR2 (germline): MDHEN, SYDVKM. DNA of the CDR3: TGTGCCAGCAGTTTAGGGGGGCACCGGTCCTACGAGCAGTACTTC. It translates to CASSLGGHRSYEQYF. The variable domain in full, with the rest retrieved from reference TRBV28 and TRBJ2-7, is DVKVTQSSRYLVKRTGEKVFLECVQDMDHENMFWYRQDPGLGLRLIYFSYDVKMKEKGDIPEGYSVSREKKERFSLILESASTNQTSMYLCASSLGGHRSYEQYFGPGTRLTVT.

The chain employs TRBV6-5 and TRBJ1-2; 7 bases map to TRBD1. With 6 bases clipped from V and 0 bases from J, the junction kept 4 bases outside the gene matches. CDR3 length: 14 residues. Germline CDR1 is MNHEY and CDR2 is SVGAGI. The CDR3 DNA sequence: TGTGCCAGCAGCCGACAGGGCCCTAACTATGGCTACACCTTC. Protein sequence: CASSRQGPNYGYTF.

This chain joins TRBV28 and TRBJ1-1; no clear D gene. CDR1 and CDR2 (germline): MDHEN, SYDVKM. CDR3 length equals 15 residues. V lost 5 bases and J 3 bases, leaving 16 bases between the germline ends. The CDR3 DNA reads TGTGCCAGCAGTCCCCGGAGAGGGTCAGACACTGAAGCTTTCTTT. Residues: CASSPRRGSDTEAFF. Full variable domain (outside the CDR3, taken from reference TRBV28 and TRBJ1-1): DVKVTQSSRYLVKRTGEKVFLECVQDMDHENMFWYRQDPGLGLRLIYFSYDVKMKEKGDIPEGYSVSREKKERFSLILESASTNQTSMYLCASSPRRGSDTEAFFGQGTRLTVV.

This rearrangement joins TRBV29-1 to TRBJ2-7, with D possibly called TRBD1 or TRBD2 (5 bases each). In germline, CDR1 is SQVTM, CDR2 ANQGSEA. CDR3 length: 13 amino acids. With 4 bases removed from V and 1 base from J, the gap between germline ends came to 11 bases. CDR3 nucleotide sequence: TGCAGCGTTGTGGGGGAACCGTCCTACGAGCAGTACTTC. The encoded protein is CSVVGEPSYEQYF.

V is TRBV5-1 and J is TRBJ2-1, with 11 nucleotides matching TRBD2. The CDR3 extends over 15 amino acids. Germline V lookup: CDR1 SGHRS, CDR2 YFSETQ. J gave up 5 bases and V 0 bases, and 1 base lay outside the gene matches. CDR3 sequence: CASSLATSGNNEQFF. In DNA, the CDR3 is TGCGCCAGCAGCTTGGCGACTAGCGGGAACAATGAGCAGTTCTTC. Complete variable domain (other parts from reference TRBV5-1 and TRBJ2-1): KAGVTQTPRYLIKTRGQQVTLSCSPISGHRSVSWYQQTPGQGLQFLFEYFSETQRNKGNFPGRFSGRQFSNSRSEMNVSTLELGDSALYLCASSLATSGNNEQFFGPGTRLTVL.

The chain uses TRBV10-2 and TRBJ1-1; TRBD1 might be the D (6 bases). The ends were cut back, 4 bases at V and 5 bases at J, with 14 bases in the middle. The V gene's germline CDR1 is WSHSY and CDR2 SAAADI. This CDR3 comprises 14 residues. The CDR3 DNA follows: TGCGCCAGCAGTGCCGGAGGGGGGCGGACTGAAGCTTTCTTT. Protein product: CASSAGGGRTEAFF.

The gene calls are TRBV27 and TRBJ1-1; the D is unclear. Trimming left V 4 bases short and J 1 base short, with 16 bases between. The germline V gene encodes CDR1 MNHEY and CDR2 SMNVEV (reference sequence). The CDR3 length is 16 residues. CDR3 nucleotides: TGTGCCAGCAGTTCGAAACTGGGCCTTTCGAACACTGAAGCTTTCTTT. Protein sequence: CASSSKLGLSNTEAFF.

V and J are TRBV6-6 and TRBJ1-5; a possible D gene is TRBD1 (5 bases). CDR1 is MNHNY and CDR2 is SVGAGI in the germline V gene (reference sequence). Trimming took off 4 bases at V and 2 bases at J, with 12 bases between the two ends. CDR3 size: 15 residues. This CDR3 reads CASSWDGGGNQPQHF. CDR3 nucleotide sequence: TGTGCCAGCAGTTGGGATGGAGGGGGCAATCAGCCCCAGCATTTT.

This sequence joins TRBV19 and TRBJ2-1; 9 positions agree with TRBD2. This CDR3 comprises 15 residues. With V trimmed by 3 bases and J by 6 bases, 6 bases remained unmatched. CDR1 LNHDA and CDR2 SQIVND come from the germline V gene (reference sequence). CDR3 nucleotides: TGTGCCAGTAGTATTGCAGCGGGAGGCTTCAATGAGCAGTTCTTC. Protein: CASSIAAGGFNEQFF. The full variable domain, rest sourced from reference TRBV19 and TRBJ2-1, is DGGITQSPKYLFRKEGQNVTLSCEQNLNHDAMYWYRQDPGQGLRLIYYSQIVNDFQKGDIAEGYSVSREKKESFPLTVTSAQKNPTAFYLCASSIAAGGFNEQFFGPGTRLTVL.

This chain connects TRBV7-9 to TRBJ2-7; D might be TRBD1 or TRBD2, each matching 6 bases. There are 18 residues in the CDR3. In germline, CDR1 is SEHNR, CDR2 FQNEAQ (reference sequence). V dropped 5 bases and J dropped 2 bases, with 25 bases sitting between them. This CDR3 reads CASSPQGGTSNPTYEQYF. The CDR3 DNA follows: TGTGCCAGCAGCCCACAGGGCGGGACTTCGAATCCCACCTACGAGCAGTACTTC.

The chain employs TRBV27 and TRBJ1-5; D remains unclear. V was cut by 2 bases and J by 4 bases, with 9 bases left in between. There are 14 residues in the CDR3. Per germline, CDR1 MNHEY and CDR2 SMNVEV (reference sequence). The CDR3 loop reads CASSLKGENQPQHF. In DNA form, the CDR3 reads TGTGCCAGCAGTTTAAAGGGAGAGAATCAGCCCCAGCATTTT.

This CDR3 is CASSLGTYGYTF. The CDR3 DNA is TGTGCCAGCAGTTTAGGGACCTATGGCTACACCTTC. The chain combines TRBV28 with TRBJ1-2, with D tentatively TRBD1 (5 bases). Germline CDR1 reads MDHEN; CDR2 reads SYDVKM. The CDR3 is 12 amino acids. Trimming pared 2 bases from V and 4 bases from J, leaving 5 bases between.

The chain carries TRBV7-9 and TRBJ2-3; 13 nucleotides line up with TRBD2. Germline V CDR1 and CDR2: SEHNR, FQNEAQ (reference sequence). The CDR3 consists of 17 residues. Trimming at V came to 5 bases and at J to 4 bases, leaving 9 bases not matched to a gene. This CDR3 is CASSTTGTSGMADTQYF. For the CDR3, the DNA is TGTGCCAGCAGCACTACCGGGACTAGCGGGATGGCAGATACGCAGTATTTT. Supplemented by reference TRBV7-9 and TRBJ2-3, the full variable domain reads DTGVSQNPRHKITKRGQNVTFRCDPISEHNRLYWYRQTLGQGPEFLTYFQNEAQLEKSRLLSDRFSAERPKGSFSTLEIQRTEQGDSAMYLCASSTTGTSGMADTQYFGPGTRLTVL.

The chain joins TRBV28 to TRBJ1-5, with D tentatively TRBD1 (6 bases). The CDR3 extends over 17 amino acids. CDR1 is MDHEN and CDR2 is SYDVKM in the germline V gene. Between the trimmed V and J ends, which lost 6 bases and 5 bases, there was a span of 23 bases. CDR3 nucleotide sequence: TGTGCCAGCAGCTCTCCCGAGGCAGGGGTGTATTATCAGCCCCAGCATTTT. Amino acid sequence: CASSSPEAGVYYQPQHF.

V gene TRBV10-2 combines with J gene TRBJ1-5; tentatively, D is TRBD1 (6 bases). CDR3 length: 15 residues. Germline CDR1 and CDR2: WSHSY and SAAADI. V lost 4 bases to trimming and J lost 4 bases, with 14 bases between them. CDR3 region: CASSGTGTQNQPQHF. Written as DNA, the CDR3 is TGCGCCAGCAGTGGGACCGGGACACAAAATCAGCCCCAGCATTTT.

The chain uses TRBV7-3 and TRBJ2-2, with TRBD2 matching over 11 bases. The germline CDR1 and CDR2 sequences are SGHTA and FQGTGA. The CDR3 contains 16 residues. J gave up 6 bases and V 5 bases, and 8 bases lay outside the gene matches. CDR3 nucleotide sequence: TGTGCCAGCAGCCCTCTAGCGGGAGGAGACCCCGGGGAGCTGTTTTTT. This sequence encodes CASSPLAGGDPGELFF. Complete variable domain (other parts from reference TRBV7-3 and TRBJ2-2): GAGVSQTPSNKVTEKGKYVELRCDPISGHTALYWYRQSLGQGPEFLIYFQGTGAADDSGLPNDRFFAVRPEGSVSTLKIQRTERGDSAVYLCASSPLAGGDPGELFFGEGSRLTVL.

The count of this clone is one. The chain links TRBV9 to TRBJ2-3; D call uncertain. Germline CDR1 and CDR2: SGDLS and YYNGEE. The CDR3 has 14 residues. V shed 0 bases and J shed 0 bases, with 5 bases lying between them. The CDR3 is CASSVVSSTDTQYF. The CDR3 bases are TGTGCCAGCAGCGTAGTATCCAGCACAGATACGCAGTATTTT.